This entry features one T cell receptor (beta chain) sequence. This entry is derived from a study of shared T cell receptors in the human thymus. The table came from immunoSEQ multiplex PCR; TCRdb's copy has only in-frame clones and leaves some out. The sample gives hundreds of thousands of clones, 70% to 90% of which show up once; 0.0095% to 0.013% is in the top ten. The J segment lost 5 bases and the V segment lost 5 bases, leaving 11 bases of the junction unmatched. Germline lookup yields CDR1 SGDLS and CDR2 YYNGEE. The CDR3 consists of 15 residues. The same data also went into a second study, on human thymus T cells. This second report adds: Healthy Finnish infants undergoing corrective surgery for congenital heart defects were the donors. Corrective cardiac operations yielded the resected thymus tissue. What appeared biased in thymic and blood repertoires was the usage of V and J genes. Related research reported highly overlapping thymic repertoires among unrelated individuals.

The chain has TRBV9 and TRBJ1-1, with TRBD1 matching over 8 bases. This sequence was found in a girl under two years old with a congenital heart defect. The material sequenced was thymocytes. DNA for the CDR3: TGTGCCAGCAGTGACGGGACAGGCGGTAGAACTGAAGCTTTCTTT. This codes for CASSDGTGGRTEAFF.